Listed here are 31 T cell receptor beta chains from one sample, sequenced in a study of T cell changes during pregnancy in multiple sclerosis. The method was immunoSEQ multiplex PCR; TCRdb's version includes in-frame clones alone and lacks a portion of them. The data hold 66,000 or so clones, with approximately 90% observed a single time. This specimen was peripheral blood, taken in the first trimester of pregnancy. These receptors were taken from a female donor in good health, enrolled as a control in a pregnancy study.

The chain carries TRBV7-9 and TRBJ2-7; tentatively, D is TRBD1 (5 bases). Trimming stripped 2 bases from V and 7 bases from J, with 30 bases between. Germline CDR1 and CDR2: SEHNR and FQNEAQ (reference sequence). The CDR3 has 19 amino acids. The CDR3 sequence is CASSLNVRVARPSGEEQYF. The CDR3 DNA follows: TGTGCCAGCAGCTTAAACGTCAGGGTGGCGAGACCCTCAGGAGAGGAGCAGTACTTC.

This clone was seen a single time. The CDR3 loop reads CASSQGGLDAEAFF. The CDR3 nucleotides read TGCGCCAGCAGCCAAGGTGGACTCGACGCTGAAGCTTTCTTT. The chain recombines TRBV4-1 with TRBJ1-1; no reliable D call. Trimming took 1 base from V and 6 from J, leaving 12 bases between them. CDR3 length: 14 amino acids. Germline V gene data show CDR1 as MGHRA and CDR2 as YSYEKL.

The CDR3 loop reads CSETDHDGYTF. Here the CDR3 DNA reads TGCAGCGAGACAGACCACGATGGCTACACCTTC. This chain links TRBV29-1 with TRBJ1-2; D perhaps matches TRBD1 (5 bases). CDR1 is SQVTM and CDR2 is ANQGSEA in the germline V gene. This CDR3 is 11 amino acids long. V was shortened by 7 bases and J by 6 bases, with 12 bases between the two germline ends.

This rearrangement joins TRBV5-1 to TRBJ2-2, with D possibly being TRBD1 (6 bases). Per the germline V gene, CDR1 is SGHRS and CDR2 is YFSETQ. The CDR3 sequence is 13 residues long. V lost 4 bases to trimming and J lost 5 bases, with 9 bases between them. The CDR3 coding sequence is TGCGCCAGCAGCCAACAGGGAACCGGGGAGCTGTTTTTT. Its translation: CASSQQGTGELFF. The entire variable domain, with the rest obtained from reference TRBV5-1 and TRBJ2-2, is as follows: KAGVTQTPRYLIKTRGQQVTLSCSPISGHRSVSWYQQTPGQGLQFLFEYFSETQRNKGNFPGRFSGRQFSNSRSEMNVSTLELGDSALYLCASSQQGTGELFFGEGSRLTVL.

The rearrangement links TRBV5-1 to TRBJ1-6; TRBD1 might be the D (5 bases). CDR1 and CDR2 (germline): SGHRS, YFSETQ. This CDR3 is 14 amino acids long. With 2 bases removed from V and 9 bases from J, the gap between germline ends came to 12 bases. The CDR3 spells CASSFGGDRSPLHF. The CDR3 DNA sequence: TGCGCCAGCAGCTTCGGAGGGGATCGTTCACCCCTCCACTTT.

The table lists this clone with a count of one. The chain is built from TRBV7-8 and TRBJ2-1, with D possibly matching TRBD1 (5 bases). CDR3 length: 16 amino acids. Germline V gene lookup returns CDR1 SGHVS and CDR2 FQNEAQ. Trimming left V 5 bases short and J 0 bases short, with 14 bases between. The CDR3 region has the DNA TGTGCCAGCAGCCGCCGACAGCCGAGCTCCTACAATGAGCAGTTCTTC. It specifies CASSRRQPSSYNEQFF.

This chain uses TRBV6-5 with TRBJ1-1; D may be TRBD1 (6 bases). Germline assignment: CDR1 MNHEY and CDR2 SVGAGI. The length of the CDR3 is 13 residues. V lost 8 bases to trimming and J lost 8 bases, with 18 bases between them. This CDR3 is CASRQGRYKEAFF. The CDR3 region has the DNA TGTGCCAGCCGCCAGGGGCGGTACAAGGAAGCTTTCTTT.

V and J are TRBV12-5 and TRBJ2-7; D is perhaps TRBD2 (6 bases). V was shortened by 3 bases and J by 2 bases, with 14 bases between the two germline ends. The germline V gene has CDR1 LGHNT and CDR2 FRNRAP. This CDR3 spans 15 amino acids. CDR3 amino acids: CASGFSRDSAYEQYF. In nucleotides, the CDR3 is TGTGCTAGTGGTTTCAGCCGGGACTCCGCCTACGAGCAGTACTTC.

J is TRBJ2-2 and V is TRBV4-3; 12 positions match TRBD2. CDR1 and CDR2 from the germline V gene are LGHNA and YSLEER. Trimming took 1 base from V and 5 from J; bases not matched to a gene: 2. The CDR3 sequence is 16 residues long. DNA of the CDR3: TGCGCCAGCAGCCAAGTTACTAGCGGGGGGACCGGGGAGCTGTTTTTT. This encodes CASSQVTSGGTGELFF.

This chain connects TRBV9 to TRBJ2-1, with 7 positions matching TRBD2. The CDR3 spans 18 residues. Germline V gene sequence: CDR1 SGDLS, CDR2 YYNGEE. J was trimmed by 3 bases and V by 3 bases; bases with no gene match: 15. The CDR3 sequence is CASSAQIRASGNYNEQFF. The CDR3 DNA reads TGTGCCAGCAGCGCACAAATACGGGCTAGCGGAAACTACAATGAGCAGTTCTTC.

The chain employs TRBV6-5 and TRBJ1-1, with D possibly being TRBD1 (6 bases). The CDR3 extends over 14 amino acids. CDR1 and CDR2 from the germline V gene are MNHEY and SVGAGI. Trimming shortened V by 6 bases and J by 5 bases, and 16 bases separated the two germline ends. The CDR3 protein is CASSRGGSLTEAFF. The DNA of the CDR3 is TGTGCCAGCAGCCGCGGGGGCTCTTTGACTGAAGCTTTCTTT.

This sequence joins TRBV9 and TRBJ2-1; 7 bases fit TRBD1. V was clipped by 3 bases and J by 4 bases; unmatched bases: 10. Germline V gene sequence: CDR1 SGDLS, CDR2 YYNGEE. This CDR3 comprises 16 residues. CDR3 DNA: TGTGCCAGCAGCGCCCCACCGGGACAGCCATACAATGAGCAGTTCTTC. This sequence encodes CASSAPPGQPYNEQFF.

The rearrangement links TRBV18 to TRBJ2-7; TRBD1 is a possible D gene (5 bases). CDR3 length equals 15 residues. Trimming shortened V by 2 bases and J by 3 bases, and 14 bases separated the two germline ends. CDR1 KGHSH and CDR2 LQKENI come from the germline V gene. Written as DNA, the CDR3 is TGTGCCAGCTCACCAATTGAAAGGGGAATCTACGAGCAGTACTTC. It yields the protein CASSPIERGIYEQYF.

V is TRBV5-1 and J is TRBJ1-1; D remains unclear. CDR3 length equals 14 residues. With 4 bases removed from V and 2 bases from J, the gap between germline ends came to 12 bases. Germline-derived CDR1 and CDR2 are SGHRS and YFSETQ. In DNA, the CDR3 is TGCGCCAGCAGCCCAACGGGAGGTAACACTGAAGCTTTCTTT. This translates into CASSPTGGNTEAFF.

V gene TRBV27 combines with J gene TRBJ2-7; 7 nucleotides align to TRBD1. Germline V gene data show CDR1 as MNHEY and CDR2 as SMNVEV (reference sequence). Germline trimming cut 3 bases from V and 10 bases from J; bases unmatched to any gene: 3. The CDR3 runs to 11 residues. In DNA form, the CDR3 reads TGTGCCAGCAGTTTGGGGACAGTTCAGTACTTC. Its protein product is CASSLGTVQYF.

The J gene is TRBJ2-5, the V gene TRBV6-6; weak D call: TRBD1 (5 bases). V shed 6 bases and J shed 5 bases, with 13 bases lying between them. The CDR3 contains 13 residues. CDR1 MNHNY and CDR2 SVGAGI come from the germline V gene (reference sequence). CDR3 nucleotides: TGTGCCAGCAGGTCAGGGCCAGGGGAGACCCAGTACTTC. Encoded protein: CASRSGPGETQYF.

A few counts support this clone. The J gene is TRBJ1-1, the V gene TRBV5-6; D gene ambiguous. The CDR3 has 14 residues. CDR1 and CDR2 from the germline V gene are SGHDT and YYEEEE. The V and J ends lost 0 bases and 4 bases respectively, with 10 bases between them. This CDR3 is CASSLGDRGTEAFF. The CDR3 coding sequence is TGTGCCAGCAGCTTGGGCGACCGCGGCACTGAAGCTTTCTTT.

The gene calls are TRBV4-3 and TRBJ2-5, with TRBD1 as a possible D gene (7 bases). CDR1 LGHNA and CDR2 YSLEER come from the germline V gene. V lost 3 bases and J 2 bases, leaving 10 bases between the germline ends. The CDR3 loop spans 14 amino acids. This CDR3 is CASSQGGQQETQYF. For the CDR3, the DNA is TGCGCCAGCAGCCAGGGGGGACAGCAAGAGACCCAGTACTTC.

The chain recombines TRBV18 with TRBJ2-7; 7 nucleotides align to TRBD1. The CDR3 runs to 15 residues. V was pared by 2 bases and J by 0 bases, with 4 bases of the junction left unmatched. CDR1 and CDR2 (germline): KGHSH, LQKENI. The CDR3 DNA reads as TGTGCCAGCTCACCAACGACAGGGAGCTCCTACGAGCAGTACTTC. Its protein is CASSPTTGSSYEQYF.

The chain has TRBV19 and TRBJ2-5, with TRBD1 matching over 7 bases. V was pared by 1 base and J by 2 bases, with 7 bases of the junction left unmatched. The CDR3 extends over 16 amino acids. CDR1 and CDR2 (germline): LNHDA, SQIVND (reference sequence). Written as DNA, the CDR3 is TGTGCCAGTAGTATAGGCAGGACAGGAGGACAAGAGACCCAGTACTTC. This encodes CASSIGRTGGQETQYF. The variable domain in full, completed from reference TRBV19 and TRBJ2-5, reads DGGITQSPKYLFRKEGQNVTLSCEQNLNHDAMYWYRQDPGQGLRLIYYSQIVNDFQKGDIAEGYSVSREKKESFPLTVTSAQKNPTAFYLCASSIGRTGGQETQYFGPGTRLLVL.

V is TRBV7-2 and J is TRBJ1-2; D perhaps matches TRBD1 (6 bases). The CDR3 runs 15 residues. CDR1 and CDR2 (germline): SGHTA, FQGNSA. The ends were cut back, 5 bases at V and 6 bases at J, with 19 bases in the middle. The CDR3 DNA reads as TGTGCCAGCAGCCCACCAACAGGGTCTATCCATGGCTACACCTTC. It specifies CASSPPTGSIHGYTF.

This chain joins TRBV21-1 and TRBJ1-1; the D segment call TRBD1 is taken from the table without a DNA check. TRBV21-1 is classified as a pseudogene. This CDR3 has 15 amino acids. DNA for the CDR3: TGTGCCAGCAGCCGTCGGACAGTACCCAACACTGAAGCTTTCTTT. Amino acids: CASSRRTVPNTEAFF.

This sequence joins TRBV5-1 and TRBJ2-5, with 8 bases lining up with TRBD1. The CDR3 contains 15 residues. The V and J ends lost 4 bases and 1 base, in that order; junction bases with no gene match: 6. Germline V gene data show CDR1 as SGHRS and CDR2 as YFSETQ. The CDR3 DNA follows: TGCGCCAGCAGCGCTAGGACAGGGACCCAAGAGACCCAGTACTTC. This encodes CASSARTGTQETQYF.

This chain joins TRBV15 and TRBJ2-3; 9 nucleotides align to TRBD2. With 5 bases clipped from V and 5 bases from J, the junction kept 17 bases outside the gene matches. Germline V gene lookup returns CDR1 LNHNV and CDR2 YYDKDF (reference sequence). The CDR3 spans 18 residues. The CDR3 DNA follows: TGTGCCACCAGCGGCTCGCTCGCGCGGGGGGGCCTCAAAGATACGCAGTATTTT. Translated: CATSGSLARGGLKDTQYF.

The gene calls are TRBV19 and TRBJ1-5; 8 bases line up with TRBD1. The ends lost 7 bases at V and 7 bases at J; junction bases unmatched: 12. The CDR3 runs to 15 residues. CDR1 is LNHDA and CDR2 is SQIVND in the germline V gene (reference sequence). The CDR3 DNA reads TGTGCCAGTACCAGTTCCAGGGGGCGGTGGCAGCCCCAGCATTTT. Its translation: CASTSSRGRWQPQHF.

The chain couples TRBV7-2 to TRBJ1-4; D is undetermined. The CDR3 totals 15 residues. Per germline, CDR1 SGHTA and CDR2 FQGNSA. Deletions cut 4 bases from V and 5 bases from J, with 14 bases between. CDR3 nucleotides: TGTGCCAGCAGCTCCATTGGCGGTGCAAATGAAAAACTGTTTTTT. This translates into CASSSIGGANEKLFF.

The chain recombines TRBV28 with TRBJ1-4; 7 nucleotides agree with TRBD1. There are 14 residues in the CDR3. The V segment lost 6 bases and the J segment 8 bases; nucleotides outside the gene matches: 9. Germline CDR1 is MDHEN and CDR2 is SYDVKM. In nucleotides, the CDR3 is TGTGCCAGCAGCTTACAGGGGCGCAACGAAAAACTGTTTTTT. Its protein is CASSLQGRNEKLFF.

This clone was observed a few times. The CDR3 spells CASSVGDGVRGTEAFF. CDR3 nucleotide sequence: TGTGCCAGCAGCGTAGGAGACGGGGTCCGAGGCACTGAAGCTTTCTTT. This chain links TRBV9 with TRBJ1-1; D uncertain. Between the trimmed V and J ends, which lost 0 bases and 4 bases, there was a span of 16 bases. From germline, CDR1 is SGDLS and CDR2 YYNGEE. This CDR3 has 16 residues.

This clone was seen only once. The CDR3 region is CASSKQKDYGYTF. Written as DNA, the CDR3 is TGTGCCAGCAGTAAACAGAAAGACTATGGCTACACCTTC. The chain uses TRBV27 and TRBJ1-2; D uncertain. Germline CDR1 MNHEY, CDR2 SMNVEV (reference sequence). The ends were cut back, 5 bases at V and 3 bases at J, with 10 bases in the middle. This CDR3 has 13 amino acids.

Here the CDR3 reads CASTSPQDRGPLGDGYTF. As DNA, the CDR3 is TGTGCCAGTACCTCCCCCCAGGACAGGGGCCCCCTCGGGGATGGCTACACCTTC. The chain links TRBV19 to TRBJ1-2; 9 positions agree with TRBD1. This CDR3 has 18 amino acids. Germline trimming cut 7 bases from V and 6 bases from J; bases unmatched to any gene: 21. CDR1 and CDR2 (germline): LNHDA, SQIVND (reference sequence).

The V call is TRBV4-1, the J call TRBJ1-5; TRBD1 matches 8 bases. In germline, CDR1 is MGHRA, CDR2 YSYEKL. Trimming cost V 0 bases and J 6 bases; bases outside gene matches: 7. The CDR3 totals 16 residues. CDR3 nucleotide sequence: TGCGCCAGCAGCCAAGAGGGGGCAGGGGGCAGTCAGCCCCAGCATTTT. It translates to CASSQEGAGGSQPQHF.